This T cell receptor (beta chain) was sequenced in a study of blood T cells in healthy people across ages. This clonotype has a handful of counts. Using a J-beta primer mix together with a sample-barcoded 5' primer, a second PCR was run for roughly 6 to 12 cycles. TCRdb independently ran MiXCR on the 5' RACE reads; one entry per CDR3 protein. There are approximately 850,000 distinct CDR3 sequences in the sample; 55% to 70% occur only once, and roughly 20% lies in the top ten. Per the germline V gene, CDR1 is KGHSH and CDR2 is LQKENI. CDR3 length equals 16 residues. Trimming removed 0 bases at V and 0 bases at J, with 9 bases between.

The chain is built from TRBV18 and TRBJ2-1; D ambiguous. The source is a man aged 25 to 40 in good health. Sample: blood. CDR3 coding DNA: TGTGCCAGCTCACCACCGGGTCGAAGCTCCTACAATGAGCAGTTCTTC. Protein product: CASSPPGRSSYNEQFF.